This is a list of T cell receptor beta chains from one sample in a study of blood T cell repertoires in COVID-19. Some clones are missing from TCRdb's copy, which holds only in-frame ones; the method was immunoSEQ multiplex PCR. This sample yields about 100,000 clones, of which roughly 80% are seen a single time; 26% belongs to the top ten. The sequencing input was peripheral blood. The receptors here all came from a man in his fifties or sixties with acute or convalescent COVID-19. The CDR3 runs from the conserved cysteine through the conserved F or W. Fields, in order: clone size, V gene, CDR3 protein. Clone size appears in some rows only: once, few, many, or a class for an expanded clone.

size: NA
V: TRBV4-1
CDR3: CASSPPGQGASDGYTF

size: few
V: TRBV28
CDR3: CASRESQGNQPQHF

size: NA
V: TRBV28
CDR3: CASGGASGSPGADTQYF

size: NA
V: TRBV6-1
CDR3: CASSVLTAVVGTDTQYF

size: NA
V: TRBV2
CDR3: CASMRDRAYQPQHF

size: NA
V: TRBV5-1
CDR3: CASSLSIFDTEAFF

size: NA
V: TRBV19
CDR3: CASSIRGRGDIQYF

size: once
V: TRBV3-1/TRBV3-2
CDR3: CASRTEHVGELFF

size: NA
V: TRBV3-1/TRBV3-2
CDR3: CASSQRQGGSPLHF

size: once
V: TRBV24-1
CDR3: CATSVGIPGEQYF

size: NA
V: TRBV6-5
CDR3: CASFETYRGGYTF

size: NA
V: TRBV2
CDR3: CASIRDRGFSYF

size: NA
V: TRBV15
CDR3: CATSLDRGGSPLHF

size: NA
V: TRBV28
CDR3: CASSLLRGQTYNSNQPQYF

size: NA
V: TRBV2
CDR3: CASRLTSSPGELFF

size: NA
V: TRBV9
CDR3: CASSAHTSGSTDTQYF

size: NA
V: TRBV6-2/TRBV6-3
CDR3: CASSYGGTGQETQYF

size: NA
V: TRBV4-1
CDR3: CASSTGGTTDTQYF

size: few
V: TRBV4-1
CDR3: CASSPTGGTYNEQFF

size: NA
V: TRBV3-1/TRBV3-2
CDR3: CASSLGGLAGLGELFF

size: NA
V: TRBV24-1
CDR3: CATSDGQGATGELFF

size: NA
V: TRBV29-1
CDR3: CSVRDNLAKNIQYF

size: NA
V: TRBV11-2
CDR3: CASSFSRDRFLAGELFF

size: NA
V: TRBV5-4
CDR3: CASSTPSSGRGETQYF

size: few
V: TRBV5-1
CDR3: CASSLGAGRDTQYF

size: NA
V: TRBV3-1/TRBV3-2
CDR3: CASSQTSGRNTGELFF

size: NA
V: TRBV3-1/TRBV3-2
CDR3: CASSLDRGLNEQFF

size: NA
V: TRBV7-9
CDR3: CASSAKPRGFQETQYF

size: NA
V: TRBV6-5
CDR3: CASSYGRGRTEAFF

size: once
V: TRBV5-1
CDR3: CASRGEGAAFF

size: NA
V: TRBV29-1
CDR3: CIGRTSPYGYTF

size: NA
V: TRBV6-1
CDR3: CASSDRGLSNTIYF

size: once
V: TRBV4-1
CDR3: CASSQQTGGWETQYF

size: once
V: TRBV6-5
CDR3: CASSFQGPNQPQHF

size: NA
V: TRBV6-1
CDR3: CASSEFGGRPHSYEQYF

size: NA
V: TRBV2
CDR3: CASSGTSGNNEQFF

size: NA
V: TRBV6-1
CDR3: CASSESGGLEAFF

size: NA
V: TRBV30
CDR3: CAWDRGASNQPQHF

size: NA
V: TRBV7-9
CDR3: CASSLGGLNQPQHF

size: NA
V: TRBV3-1/TRBV3-2
CDR3: CASSQERVDFGELFF

size: once
V: TRBV9
CDR3: CASSVGGRGSDTQYF

size: NA
V: TRBV14
CDR3: CASSPPNHRGLSYNEQFF

size: NA
V: TRBV7-7
CDR3: CASRFNREQSSYEQYF

size: NA
V: TRBV27
CDR3: CASSLSRGNYGYTF

size: NA
V: TRBV5-1
CDR3: CASSSQGQTGDTQYF

size: NA
V: TRBV5-1
CDR3: CASSTSRGPTDTQYF

size: NA
V: TRBV9
CDR3: CASSSRGTGELFF

size: once
V: TRBV6-5
CDR3: CASSYTSVKETQYF

size: NA
V: TRBV24-1
CDR3: CATEGQNYGYTF

size: NA
V: TRBV24-1
CDR3: CATSDRDRGNQPQHF

size: NA
V: TRBV19
CDR3: CASSKMGQSNQPQHF

size: NA
V: TRBV24-1
CDR3: CATSDLPLAGGHTEAFF

size: NA
V: TRBV24-1
CDR3: CATSDPGTGEREQYF

size: NA
V: TRBV6-5
CDR3: CATRSWTSEYEQYF

size: NA
V: TRBV2
CDR3: CASQSTGTEQFF